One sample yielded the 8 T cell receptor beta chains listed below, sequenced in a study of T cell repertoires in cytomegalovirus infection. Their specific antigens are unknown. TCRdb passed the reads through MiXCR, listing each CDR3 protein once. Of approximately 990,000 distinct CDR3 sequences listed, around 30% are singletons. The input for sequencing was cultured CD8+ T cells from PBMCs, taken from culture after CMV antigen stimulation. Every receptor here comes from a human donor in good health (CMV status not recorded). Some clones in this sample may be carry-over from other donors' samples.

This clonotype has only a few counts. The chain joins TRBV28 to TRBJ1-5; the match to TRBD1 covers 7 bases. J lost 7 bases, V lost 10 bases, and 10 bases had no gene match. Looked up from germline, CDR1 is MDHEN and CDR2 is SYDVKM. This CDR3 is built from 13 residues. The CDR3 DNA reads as TGTGCCACCTACGATAGGGGGCAGCAGCCCCAGCATTTT. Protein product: CATYDRGQQPQHF.

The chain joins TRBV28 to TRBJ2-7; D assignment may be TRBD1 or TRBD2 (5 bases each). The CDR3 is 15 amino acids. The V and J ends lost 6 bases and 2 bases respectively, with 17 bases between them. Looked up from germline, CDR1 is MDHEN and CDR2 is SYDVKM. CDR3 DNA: TGTGCCAGCAGGCCGGCTGGGACCCCCGCCTACGAGCAGTACTTC. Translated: CASRPAGTPAYEQYF.

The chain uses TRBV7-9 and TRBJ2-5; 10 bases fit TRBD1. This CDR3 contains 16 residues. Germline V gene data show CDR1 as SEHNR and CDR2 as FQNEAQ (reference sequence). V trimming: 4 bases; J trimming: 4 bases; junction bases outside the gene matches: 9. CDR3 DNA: TGTGCCAGCAGCTCCGTCCGGGACAGGGGCCGAGAGACCCAGTACTTC. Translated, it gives CASSSVRDRGRETQYF.

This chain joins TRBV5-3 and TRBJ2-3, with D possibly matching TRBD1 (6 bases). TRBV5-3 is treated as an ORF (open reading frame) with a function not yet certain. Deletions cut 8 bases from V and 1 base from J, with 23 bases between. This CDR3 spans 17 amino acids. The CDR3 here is CASSIRIYRDGTDTQYF. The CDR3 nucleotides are TGTGCCAGCAGCATCCGCATATACAGGGACGGCACAGATACGCAGTATTTT.

The CDR3 nucleotides are TGCAGCGTTTTCCTTCCCGGTAGCGGGACCCAGGGGCCCCAGTACTTC. Its protein is CSVFLPGSGTQGPQYF. This chain joins TRBV29-1 and TRBJ2-5, with 8 bases fitting TRBD2. Trimming removed 5 bases from V and 9 bases from J; junction bases left unmatched: 20. Germline V gene sequence: CDR1 SQVTM, CDR2 ANQGSEA. This CDR3 comprises 16 residues.

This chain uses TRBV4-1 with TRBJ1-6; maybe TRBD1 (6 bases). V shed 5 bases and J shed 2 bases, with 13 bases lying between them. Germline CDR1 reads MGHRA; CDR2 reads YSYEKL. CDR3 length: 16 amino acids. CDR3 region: CASSAKGGAYNSPLHF. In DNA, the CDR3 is TGCGCCAGCAGCGCTAAGGGGGGCGCCTATAATTCACCCCTCCACTTT.

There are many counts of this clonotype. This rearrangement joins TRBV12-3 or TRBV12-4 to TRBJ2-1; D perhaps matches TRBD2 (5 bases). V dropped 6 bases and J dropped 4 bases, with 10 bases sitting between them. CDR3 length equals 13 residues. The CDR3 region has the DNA TGTGCCAGCAGCTCCTCGGGGTACAATGAGCAGTTCTTC. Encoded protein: CASSSSGYNEQFF.

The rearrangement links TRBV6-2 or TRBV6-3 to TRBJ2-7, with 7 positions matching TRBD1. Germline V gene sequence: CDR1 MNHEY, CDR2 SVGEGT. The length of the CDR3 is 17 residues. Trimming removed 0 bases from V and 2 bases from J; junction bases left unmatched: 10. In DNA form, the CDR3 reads TGTGCCAGCAGTTACTCTGATGGGCAGGGGGTCACCTACGAGCAGTACGTC. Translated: CASSYSDGQGVTYEQYV.